This entry lists 20 T cell receptor beta chains sequenced from one sample in a study of T-cell reconstitution after alpha-beta-depleted transplantation in children. The TCRbeta library incorporated unique molecular identifiers. TCRdb analysed the PCR reads with MiXCR anew, one entry per CDR3 protein. The sample gives 360,000 or so distinct CDR3 sequences, roughly 20% of which show up once; approximately 3.8% is in the top ten. This specimen consisted of PBMCs from the stem cell graft donor, obtained from the stem cell graft. These receptors originate from a human donor who donated a stem cell graft to a child with acute myeloid leukemia.

This clonotype was seen repeatedly, ten times or more. The V call is TRBV3-1, the J call TRBJ2-2, with D hard to call. This CDR3 contains 12 residues. The germline gives CDR1 LGHDT, CDR2 YNNKEL (reference sequence). V was trimmed by 1 base and J by 6 bases, leaving 3 bases between them. In nucleotides, the CDR3 is TGTGCCAGCAGCCAAGGACCCGGGGAGCTGTTTTTT. Protein sequence: CASSQGPGELFF.

This clonotype has only a few counts. The chain is built from TRBV12-3 or TRBV12-4 and TRBJ2-3; 9 nucleotides align to TRBD2. The CDR3 loop spans 12 amino acids. Trimming took 5 bases from V and 14 from J; bases not matched to a gene: 8. The CDR3: CASSGVAGVTYF. The CDR3 nucleotides are TGTGCCAGCAGTGGGGTAGCGGGAGTGACGTATTTT.

The rearrangement links TRBV24-1 to TRBJ2-7; 7 bases are a match to TRBD1. V was pared by 2 bases and J by 2 bases, with 5 bases of the junction left unmatched. This CDR3 has 15 residues. CDR1 is KGHDR, CDR2 SFDVKD, per germline. The CDR3, as DNA: TGTGCCACCAGTGATTCGGGACAGAAAGCCTACGAGCAGTACTTC. This translates into CATSDSGQKAYEQYF.

CDR3 region: CASSVTGTGMGEQYF. The CDR3 DNA follows: TGTGCCAGCAGCGTAACCGGGACAGGGATGGGGGAGCAGTACTTC. The chain employs TRBV9 and TRBJ2-7; 9 bases align to TRBD1. Germline V gene lookup returns CDR1 SGDLS and CDR2 YYNGEE. The V gene end was trimmed by 1 base and the J gene end by 7 bases; junction bases not matched to a gene: 9. CDR3 length: 15 residues. Complete variable domain (other parts from reference TRBV9 and TRBJ2-7): DSGVTQTPKHLITATGQRVTLRCSPRSGDLSVYWYQQSLDQGLQFLIQYYNGEERAKGNILERFSAQQFPDLHSELNLSSLELGDSALYFCASSVTGTGMGEQYFGPGTRLTVT.

The chain combines TRBV29-1 with TRBJ2-1, with D unclear. V lost 8 bases, J lost 5 bases, and 13 bases lay in between. Germline CDR1 and CDR2: SQVTM and ANQGSEA. The CDR3 is 12 residues long. The CDR3 spells CSSYGFNNEQFF. The CDR3 region has the DNA TGCAGCTCCTATGGGTTCAACAATGAGCAGTTCTTC.

This sequence joins TRBV11-1 and TRBJ2-1; unclear D gene. The CDR3 contains 15 residues. In germline, CDR1 is SGHAT, CDR2 FQDESV (reference sequence). The germline V and J ends were trimmed by 3 bases and 6 bases, with 15 bases remaining between them. The CDR3 nucleotides are TGTGCCAGCAGCTTTGACTCCCAGGCGTCCAATGAGCAGTTCTTC. This sequence encodes CASSFDSQASNEQFF.

The rearrangement joins TRBV5-1 to TRBJ2-1, with 12 bases identical to TRBD2. This CDR3 contains 14 residues. V was pared by 0 bases and J by 14 bases, with 6 bases of the junction left unmatched. CDR1 is SGHRS, CDR2 YFSETQ, per germline. The CDR3 region is CASSLETSGSGKFF. CDR3 sequence (DNA): TGCGCCAGCAGCTTGGAGACTAGCGGGAGTGGGAAGTTCTTC.

V and J are TRBV3-1 and TRBJ2-1; 8 positions agree with TRBD1. Germline trimming cut 3 bases from V and 9 bases from J; bases unmatched to any gene: 13. Germline V gene sequence: CDR1 LGHDT, CDR2 YNNKEL (reference sequence). CDR3 size: 16 residues. The CDR3 DNA sequence: TGTGCCAGCAGCCAGGAACAGGGGGGACGGTACGGTGAGCAGTTCTTC. Translation gives CASSQEQGGRYGEQFF.

The chain recombines TRBV7-9 with TRBJ2-7, with D uncertain. The CDR3 spans 15 residues. V lost 1 base and J 7 bases, leaving 17 bases between the germline ends. CDR1 is SEHNR and CDR2 is FQNEAQ in the germline V gene (reference sequence). The CDR3 coding sequence is TGTGCCAGCAGCTTAGAGGGCAGTGGCCTTGGGGAGCAGTACTTC. This gives the protein CASSLEGSGLGEQYF. Together with reference TRBV7-9 and TRBJ2-7, the CDR3 gives the full variable domain: DTGVSQNPRHKITKRGQNVTFRCDPISEHNRLYWYRQTLGQGPEFLTYFQNEAQLEKSRLLSDRFSAERPKGSFSTLEIQRTEQGDSAMYLCASSLEGSGLGEQYFGPGTRLTVT.

The chain is built from TRBV7-6 and TRBJ2-3, with D possibly called TRBD1 or TRBD2 (5 bases each). Trimming pared 1 base from V and 1 base from J, leaving 15 bases between. The CDR3 is 17 residues long. The germline gives CDR1 SGHVS, CDR2 FNYEAQ. CDR3 coding DNA: TGTGCCAGCAGCTTAGAGGTTGGGGGAGTCCGCACAGATACGCAGTATTTT. It yields the protein CASSLEVGGVRTDTQYF.

There are many counts of this clonotype. The chain links TRBV12-3 or TRBV12-4 to TRBJ2-7; weak D call: TRBD1 (7 bases). With 3 bases removed from V and 4 bases from J, the gap between germline ends came to 13 bases. CDR3 length: 14 residues. CDR3 residues: CASSLSQGGYEQYF. In DNA, the CDR3 is TGTGCCAGCAGTTTGTCTCAGGGGGGATACGAGCAGTACTTC.

This clonotype was detected ten times or more. This chain connects TRBV12-3 or TRBV12-4 to TRBJ2-1; 8 bases agree with TRBD2. V shed 2 bases and J 7 bases; nucleotides not matched to a gene: 7. This CDR3 region has 15 residues. This chain's CDR3 is CASSLWLAGPNEQFF. The CDR3 coding sequence is TGTGCCAGCAGTTTATGGCTAGCGGGCCCTAATGAGCAGTTCTTC.

This clonotype has just one count. This chain connects TRBV19 to TRBJ2-2, with 12 bases fitting TRBD2. Germline CDR1 and CDR2: LNHDA and SQIVND (reference sequence). The CDR3 extends over 16 amino acids. Unmatched junction bases numbered 5, after V lost 4 bases and J lost 5 bases. CDR3 sequence (DNA): TGTGCCAGTAGTACCCTAGCGGGAGGGGGGACCGGGGAGCTGTTTTTT. Residues: CASSTLAGGGTGELFF.

This clonotype was observed at least ten times. This chain links TRBV20-1 with TRBJ2-7; 10 positions match TRBD2. The V segment lost 5 bases and the J segment 2 bases; nucleotides outside the gene matches: 9. Germline CDR1 DFQATT, CDR2 SNEGSKA (reference sequence). The CDR3 spans 15 residues. The CDR3 coding sequence is TGCAGTGCTGATCTCGAAGCGGGAGGGCCCTACGAGCAGTACTTC. Residues: CSADLEAGGPYEQYF.

This clonotype has more than one count but fewer than ten. The chain links TRBV20-1 to TRBJ2-1; weak D call: TRBD2 (5 bases). V was clipped by 6 bases and J by 4 bases, with 16 bases between them. Germline V CDR1 and CDR2: DFQATT, SNEGSKA (reference sequence). This CDR3 is 14 amino acids long. The CDR3 coding sequence is TGCAGTGCCCGAGGAGCGGCGGTGTACAATGAGCAGTTCTTC. Amino acid sequence: CSARGAAVYNEQFF.

This clonotype was seen ten or more times. V usage is TRBV12-3 or TRBV12-4 and J usage is TRBJ2-5; 7 bases match TRBD1. Losses at the gene ends were 1 base for V and 2 bases for J; bases not matched to a gene: 4. This CDR3 contains 15 residues. The DNA of the CDR3 is TGTGCCAGCAGTTTAGTCCGGGGACAGCAAGAGACCCAGTACTTC. As protein: CASSLVRGQQETQYF.

This clonotype was counted at least ten times. The gene calls are TRBV29-1 and TRBJ2-7, with D possibly being TRBD1 (5 bases). The V end was cut by 5 bases, the J end by 0 bases, with 11 bases between. The CDR3 spans 13 residues. Germline CDR1 and CDR2: SQVTM and ANQGSEA. CDR3 bases: TGCAGCGTTTTAGGGGTGTCCTCCTACGAGCAGTACTTC. This encodes CSVLGVSSYEQYF.

The CDR3 region is CSAQNRGPMGEQYF. CDR3 bases: TGCAGTGCTCAAAACAGGGGGCCAATGGGTGAGCAGTACTTC. The rearrangement uses TRBV20-1 and TRBJ2-7; 9 bases map to TRBD1. Germline CDR1 and CDR2: DFQATT and SNEGSKA (reference sequence). Trimming took 5 bases from V and 7 from J; bases not matched to a gene: 12. This CDR3 comprises 14 residues.

This clonotype was counted a few times. This chain links TRBV4-1 with TRBJ2-7; D is perhaps TRBD1 (5 bases). V lost 1 base, J lost 5 bases, and 15 bases lay in between. The germline V gene encodes CDR1 MGHRA and CDR2 YSYEKL. CDR3 length: 15 amino acids. The CDR3 region is CASSQVKGPYDEQYF. CDR3 in DNA: TGCGCCAGCAGCCAAGTTAAGGGGCCCTACGACGAGCAGTACTTC.

The chain links TRBV18 to TRBJ2-2; TRBD2 might be the D (6 bases). The CDR3 has 16 amino acids. Germline CDR1 is KGHSH and CDR2 is LQKENI. V lost 3 bases, J lost 2 bases, and 13 bases lay in between. Here the CDR3 DNA reads TGTGCCAGCTCACCCAGACTAGGCGATAACACCGGGGAGCTGTTTTTT. Its protein is CASSPRLGDNTGELFF.